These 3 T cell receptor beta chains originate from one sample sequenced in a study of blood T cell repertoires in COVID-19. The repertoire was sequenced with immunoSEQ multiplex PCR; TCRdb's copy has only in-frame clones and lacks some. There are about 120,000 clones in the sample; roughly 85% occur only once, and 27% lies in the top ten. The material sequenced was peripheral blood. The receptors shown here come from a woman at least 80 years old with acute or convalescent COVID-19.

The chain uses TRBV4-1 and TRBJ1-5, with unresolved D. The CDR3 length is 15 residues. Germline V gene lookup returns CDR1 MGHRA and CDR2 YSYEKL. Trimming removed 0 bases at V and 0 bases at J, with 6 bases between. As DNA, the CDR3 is TGCGCCAGCAGCCAAGATGGACTTAGCAATCAGCCCCAGCATTTT. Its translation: CASSQDGLSNQPQHF.

The CDR3 sequence is CASGTGVGSYNSPLHF. CDR3 DNA sequence: TGTGCCAGCGGGACAGGGGTTGGCTCCTATAATTCACCCCTCCACTTT. J is TRBJ1-6 and V is TRBV27; TRBD1 agrees at 10 bases. The V gene's germline CDR1 is MNHEY and CDR2 SMNVEV (reference sequence). This CDR3 spans 16 amino acids. With V trimmed by 8 bases and J by 0 bases, 4 bases remained unmatched.

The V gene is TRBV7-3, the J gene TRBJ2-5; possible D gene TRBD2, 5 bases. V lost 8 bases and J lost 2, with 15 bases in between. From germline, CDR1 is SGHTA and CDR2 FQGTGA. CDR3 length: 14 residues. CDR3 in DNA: TGTGCCAGCTCGAGCGGACTCCTACAAGAGACCCAGTACTTC. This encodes CASSSGLLQETQYF.